The sample holds one count of the clone carrying this TCR beta chain. Only in-frame clones appear in the TCRdb table, and some are missing; sequencing was by immunoSEQ multiplex PCR. The table shows roughly 15,000 clones, with about 83% occurring only once. This sample stems from a study of blood T cell repertoires in COVID-19. V dropped 7 bases and J dropped 2 bases, with 15 bases sitting between them. The CDR3 consists of 15 residues. Looked up from germline, CDR1 is LNHDA and CDR2 is SQIVND (reference sequence). The sample consisted of peripheral blood. The TCR sequence derives from a man in his forties or fifties with active COVID-19. V and J are TRBV19 and TRBJ2-1; tentatively, D is TRBD1 (6 bases). CDR3 region: CASKISQGPYNEQFF. The CDR3 DNA is TGTGCCAGTAAAATTTCACAGGGCCCCTACAATGAGCAGTTCTTC.